One sample yielded the 27 T cell receptor beta chains listed below, sequenced in a study of T cell responses to AZD1222 COVID-19 vaccine. Generated by immunoSEQ multiplex PCR, the TCRdb table keeps only in-frame clones and is missing some. The sample lists about 140,000 clones, 85% to 95% occurring once. Sequences were derived from peripheral blood, sampled on day 0 of AZD1222 vaccination. The source is an adult in good health.

The chain has TRBV5-5 and TRBJ2-7; D remains ambiguous. Germline assignment: CDR1 SGHKS and CDR2 YYEKEE (reference sequence). V dropped 4 bases and J dropped 5 bases, with 22 bases sitting between them. The CDR3 has 16 amino acids. CDR3 protein: CASSLGVGPGSHEQYF. CDR3 bases: TGTGCCAGCAGCCTTGGGGTAGGACCTGGTTCGCACGAGCAGTACTTC.

The gene calls are TRBV5-5 and TRBJ2-7, with D perhaps matching TRBD2 (6 bases). Trimming took off 7 bases at V and 7 bases at J, with 15 bases between the two ends. Germline CDR1 is SGHKS and CDR2 is YYEKEE (reference sequence). CDR3 size: 12 residues. This CDR3 is CASGRLGGEQYF. CDR3 in DNA: TGTGCCAGCGGAAGACTTGGAGGGGAGCAGTACTTC.

In its sample, this clone was seen a few times. The V and J genes are TRBV7-3 and TRBJ1-5, with D unclear. Germline CDR1 is SGHTA and CDR2 is FQGTGA. V lost 0 bases, J lost 1 base, and 1 base lay in between. This CDR3 is 13 amino acids long. The CDR3 protein is CASSLTSNQPQHF. The CDR3 bases are TGTGCCAGCAGCTTAACCAGCAATCAGCCCCAGCATTTT.

The gene calls are TRBV18 and TRBJ2-2, with D perhaps matching TRBD2 (6 bases). Per germline, CDR1 KGHSH and CDR2 LQKENI. V was cut by 3 bases and J by 5 bases, with 19 bases left in between. This CDR3 has 17 amino acids. Here the CDR3 reads CASSPIYPGLSTGELFF. The CDR3 DNA follows: TGTGCCAGCTCACCGATTTATCCGGGACTCTCTACCGGGGAGCTGTTTTTT. The full variable domain, completed using reference TRBV18 and TRBJ2-2, is NAGVMQNPRHLVRRRGQEARLRCSPMKGHSHVYWYRQLPEEGLKFMVYLQKENIIDESGMPKERFSAEFPKEGPSILRIQQVVRGDSAAYFCASSPIYPGLSTGELFFGEGSRLTVL.

V is TRBV4-3 and J is TRBJ2-1; D remains unclear. CDR3 length: 16 residues. CDR1 and CDR2 from the germline V gene are LGHNA and YSLEER. Deletions cut 0 bases from V and 2 bases from J, with 11 bases between. The CDR3 DNA is TGCGCCAGCAGCCAAGATCTTGGAGAGGCCTACAATGAGCAGTTCTTC. Translation gives CASSQDLGEAYNEQFF.

The chain carries TRBV7-2 and TRBJ2-7; 8 bases match TRBD2. This CDR3 is 13 amino acids long. Germline CDR1 and CDR2: SGHTA and FQGNSA. J gave up 3 bases and V 5 bases, and 3 bases lay outside the gene matches. In DNA, the CDR3 is TGTGCCAGCAGCCCGCGGGGGGACTACGAGCAGTACTTC. Protein product: CASSPRGDYEQYF.

The rearrangement links TRBV14 to TRBJ2-3; TRBD1 might be the D (5 bases). Germline-derived CDR1 and CDR2 are SGHDN and FVKESK. CDR3 length equals 15 residues. With 2 bases removed from V and 5 bases from J, the gap between germline ends came to 14 bases. The CDR3 is CASSQWSGFEDTQYF. CDR3 nucleotide sequence: TGTGCCAGCAGCCAATGGTCAGGGTTCGAAGATACGCAGTATTTT.

The chain carries TRBV27 and TRBJ2-7; tentatively, D is TRBD1 (5 bases). From germline, CDR1 is MNHEY and CDR2 SMNVEV (reference sequence). This CDR3 contains 15 residues. The V gene lost 5 bases and the J gene lost 7 bases, with 21 bases spanning the gap. CDR3 in amino acids: CASSPLSSRVDEQYF. The CDR3 DNA reads as TGTGCCAGCAGTCCTTTATCATCCAGGGTCGATGAGCAGTACTTC.

The V and J genes are TRBV4-2 and TRBJ1-2; unclear D gene. With 3 bases removed from V and 0 bases from J, the gap between germline ends came to 2 bases. Germline-derived CDR1 and CDR2 are LGHNA and YNFKEQ. CDR3 size: 12 residues. CDR3 residues: CASSHSNYGYTF. The CDR3 DNA reads TGTGCCAGCAGCCATTCTAACTATGGCTACACCTTC.

The chain joins TRBV24-1 to TRBJ2-7, with no clear D. CDR3 length: 12 amino acids. From germline, CDR1 is KGHDR and CDR2 SFDVKD. With 4 bases removed from V and 5 bases from J, the gap between germline ends came to 8 bases. CDR3 sequence reads: CATSDPLDEQYF. CDR3 coding DNA: TGTGCCACCAGTGACCCCCTTGACGAGCAGTACTTC.

This clone was recorded a few times. The rearrangement links TRBV9 to TRBJ1-3; D may be TRBD1 (5 bases). Germline V gives CDR1 SGDLS, CDR2 YYNGEE. The CDR3 runs to 17 residues. The ends were cut back, 0 bases at V and 0 bases at J, with 13 bases in the middle. This CDR3 reads CASSVDPQGLSGNTIYF. For the CDR3, the DNA is TGTGCCAGCAGCGTAGATCCCCAGGGACTCTCTGGAAACACCATATATTTT.

This rearrangement joins TRBV7-8 to TRBJ2-7; TRBD1 agrees at 9 bases. This CDR3 has 14 amino acids. With V trimmed by 2 bases and J by 6 bases, 5 bases remained unmatched. Looked up from germline, CDR1 is SGHVS and CDR2 is FQNEAQ. The CDR3 reads CASSLPGTGPEQYF. CDR3 DNA sequence: TGTGCCAGCAGCTTACCAGGGACAGGGCCCGAGCAGTACTTC.

The V and J genes are TRBV29-1 and TRBJ2-1; D assignment may be TRBD1 or TRBD2 (7 bases each). There are 14 residues in the CDR3. Trimming took 2 bases from V and 8 from J, leaving 16 bases between them. Looked up from germline, CDR1 is SQVTM and CDR2 is ANQGSEA. CDR3 bases: TGCAGCGTTGAAAGGGCAGGGGGGGCCGATGAGCAGTTCTTC. Its protein is CSVERAGGADEQFF.

The chain couples TRBV10-2 to TRBJ2-1; 15 bases match TRBD2. The CDR3 is made up of 15 amino acids. Per germline, CDR1 WSHSY and CDR2 SAAADI. V lost 7 bases and J lost 9; bases outside the gene matches: 7. The CDR3 loop is CASKRGTSGGTEQFF. The CDR3 DNA follows: TGCGCCAGCAAGCGCGGGACTAGCGGGGGGACTGAGCAGTTCTTC.

The chain carries TRBV13 and TRBJ1-1, with TRBD1 identical over 9 bases. The CDR3 sequence is 15 residues long. Looked up from germline, CDR1 is PRHDT and CDR2 is FYEKMQ (reference sequence). Trimming at V came to 5 bases and at J to 5 bases, leaving 9 bases not matched to a gene. The CDR3 here is CASSPGTGMRTEAFF. The CDR3 coding sequence is TGTGCCAGCAGCCCCGGGACAGGGATGAGGACTGAAGCTTTCTTT.

The V call is TRBV4-3, the J call TRBJ1-4; 7 bases align to TRBD1. After removal of 1 base from V and 0 bases from J, the junction contained 5 bases not matched to a gene. CDR3 length: 17 residues. Germline V CDR1 and CDR2: LGHNA, YSLEER. The CDR3: CASSQAGTVATNEKLFF. CDR3 nucleotides: TGCGCCAGCAGCCAAGCAGGGACAGTTGCAACTAATGAAAAACTGTTTTTT.

V usage is TRBV30 and J usage is TRBJ1-3; D is uncertain. From germline, CDR1 is GTSNPN and CDR2 SVGIG (reference sequence). The V end was cut by 7 bases, the J end by 4 bases, with 20 bases between. This CDR3 spans 15 amino acids. Here the CDR3 reads CALLPGSWQGNTIYF. Here the CDR3 DNA reads TGTGCCTTGCTCCCTGGTTCGTGGCAGGGAAACACCATATATTTT.

V and J are TRBV7-9 and TRBJ1-5; D is undetermined. This CDR3 spans 13 amino acids. The germline V gene encodes CDR1 SEHNR and CDR2 FQNEAQ (reference sequence). Trimming left V 3 bases short and J 4 bases short, with 7 bases between. CDR3 loop: CASSFSENQPQHF. DNA of the CDR3: TGTGCCAGCAGCTTCTCAGAGAATCAGCCCCAGCATTTT.

The rearrangement joins TRBV2 to TRBJ1-2; D is ambiguous. The V gene's germline CDR1 is SNHLY and CDR2 FYNNEI. V shed 7 bases and J shed 0 bases, with 6 bases lying between them. The length of the CDR3 is 12 residues. The CDR3 loop is CASKPANYGYTF. The CDR3 coding sequence is TGTGCCAGCAAACCAGCTAACTATGGCTACACCTTC.

The rearrangement links TRBV7-3 to TRBJ2-5; D remains ambiguous. Between the trimmed V and J ends, which lost 5 bases and 3 bases, there was a span of 10 bases. The CDR3 length is 13 residues. Germline loops: CDR1 SGHTA, CDR2 FQGTGA. For the CDR3, the DNA is TGTGCCAGCAGCCACGGTCCCGAAGAGACCCAGTACTTC. Translating gives CASSHGPEETQYF.

Regarding this clone: Other DNA sequences in this sample translate to the same CDR3. V and J are TRBV9 and TRBJ1-1; weak D call: TRBD1 (5 bases). CDR1 and CDR2 from the germline V gene are SGDLS and YYNGEE. V lost 4 bases and J 0 bases, leaving 7 bases between the germline ends. The CDR3 is 13 residues long. The CDR3, as DNA: TGTGCCAGCAGCCGGGGCGTGAACACTGAAGCTTTCTTT. Translating gives CASSRGVNTEAFF.

The chain has TRBV11-3 and TRBJ2-1; 8 bases are shared with TRBD2. From germline, CDR1 is SGHNT and CDR2 YENEEA. This CDR3 contains 12 residues. Losses at the gene ends were 5 bases for V and 10 bases for J; bases not matched to a gene: 4. The CDR3 DNA sequence: TGTGCCAGCAGCCCCCGCGGGGGGGAGCAGTTCTTC. Its protein product is CASSPRGGEQFF.

The chain is built from TRBV21-1 and TRBJ2-5; the DNA was not compared with TRBD2, the D call given in the table. TRBV21-1 is reported as a pseudogene. CDR3 length: 12 amino acids. The CDR3 spells CASSKVRGTQYF. The CDR3 nucleotides read TGTGCCAGCAGCAAAGTCCGGGGGACCCAGTACTTC.

This clone appeared a single time. The V gene is TRBV4-2, the J gene TRBJ2-5; D gene ambiguous. The germline V gene has CDR1 LGHNA and CDR2 YNFKEQ. Trimming shortened V by 0 bases and J by 5 bases, and 10 bases separated the two germline ends. The CDR3 consists of 14 residues. CDR3 coding DNA: TGTGCCAGCAGCCAAGATAATAGGGCTGAGACCCAGTACTTC. Amino acid sequence: CASSQDNRAETQYF.

The J gene is TRBJ2-7, the V gene TRBV9; D is uncertain. Trimming cost V 4 bases and J 4 bases, with 15 bases left between them. Germline loops: CDR1 SGDLS, CDR2 YYNGEE. The CDR3 extends over 14 amino acids. In nucleotides, the CDR3 is TGTGCCAGCAGCCCGGATTCAGCTCCGTACGAGCAGTACTTC. This sequence encodes CASSPDSAPYEQYF. Drawing the rest from reference TRBV9 and TRBJ2-7, the complete variable domain is DSGVTQTPKHLITATGQRVTLRCSPRSGDLSVYWYQQSLDQGLQFLIQYYNGEERAKGNILERFSAQQFPDLHSELNLSSLELGDSALYFCASSPDSAPYEQYFGPGTRLTVT.

The V call is TRBV28, the J call TRBJ1-2, with a weak D call TRBD1 (6 bases). Germline V gives CDR1 MDHEN, CDR2 SYDVKM. The CDR3 sequence is 15 residues long. Trimming removed 6 bases from V and 2 bases from J, with 16 bases in between. This CDR3 reads CASSASGEPNYGYTF. The CDR3 DNA sequence: TGTGCCAGCAGCGCCTCAGGGGAGCCCAACTATGGCTACACCTTC.

This clone was observed a single time. The genes are TRBV10-1 and TRBJ1-2; D is unresolved. The V end was cut by 8 bases, the J end by 8 bases, with 18 bases between. Germline lookup yields CDR1 WNHNN and CDR2 SYGVQD (reference sequence). CDR3 size: 13 residues. CDR3 in amino acids: CASRFEGSGGYTF. The CDR3, as DNA: TGCGCCAGCCGCTTCGAGGGAAGCGGCGGCTACACCTTC.